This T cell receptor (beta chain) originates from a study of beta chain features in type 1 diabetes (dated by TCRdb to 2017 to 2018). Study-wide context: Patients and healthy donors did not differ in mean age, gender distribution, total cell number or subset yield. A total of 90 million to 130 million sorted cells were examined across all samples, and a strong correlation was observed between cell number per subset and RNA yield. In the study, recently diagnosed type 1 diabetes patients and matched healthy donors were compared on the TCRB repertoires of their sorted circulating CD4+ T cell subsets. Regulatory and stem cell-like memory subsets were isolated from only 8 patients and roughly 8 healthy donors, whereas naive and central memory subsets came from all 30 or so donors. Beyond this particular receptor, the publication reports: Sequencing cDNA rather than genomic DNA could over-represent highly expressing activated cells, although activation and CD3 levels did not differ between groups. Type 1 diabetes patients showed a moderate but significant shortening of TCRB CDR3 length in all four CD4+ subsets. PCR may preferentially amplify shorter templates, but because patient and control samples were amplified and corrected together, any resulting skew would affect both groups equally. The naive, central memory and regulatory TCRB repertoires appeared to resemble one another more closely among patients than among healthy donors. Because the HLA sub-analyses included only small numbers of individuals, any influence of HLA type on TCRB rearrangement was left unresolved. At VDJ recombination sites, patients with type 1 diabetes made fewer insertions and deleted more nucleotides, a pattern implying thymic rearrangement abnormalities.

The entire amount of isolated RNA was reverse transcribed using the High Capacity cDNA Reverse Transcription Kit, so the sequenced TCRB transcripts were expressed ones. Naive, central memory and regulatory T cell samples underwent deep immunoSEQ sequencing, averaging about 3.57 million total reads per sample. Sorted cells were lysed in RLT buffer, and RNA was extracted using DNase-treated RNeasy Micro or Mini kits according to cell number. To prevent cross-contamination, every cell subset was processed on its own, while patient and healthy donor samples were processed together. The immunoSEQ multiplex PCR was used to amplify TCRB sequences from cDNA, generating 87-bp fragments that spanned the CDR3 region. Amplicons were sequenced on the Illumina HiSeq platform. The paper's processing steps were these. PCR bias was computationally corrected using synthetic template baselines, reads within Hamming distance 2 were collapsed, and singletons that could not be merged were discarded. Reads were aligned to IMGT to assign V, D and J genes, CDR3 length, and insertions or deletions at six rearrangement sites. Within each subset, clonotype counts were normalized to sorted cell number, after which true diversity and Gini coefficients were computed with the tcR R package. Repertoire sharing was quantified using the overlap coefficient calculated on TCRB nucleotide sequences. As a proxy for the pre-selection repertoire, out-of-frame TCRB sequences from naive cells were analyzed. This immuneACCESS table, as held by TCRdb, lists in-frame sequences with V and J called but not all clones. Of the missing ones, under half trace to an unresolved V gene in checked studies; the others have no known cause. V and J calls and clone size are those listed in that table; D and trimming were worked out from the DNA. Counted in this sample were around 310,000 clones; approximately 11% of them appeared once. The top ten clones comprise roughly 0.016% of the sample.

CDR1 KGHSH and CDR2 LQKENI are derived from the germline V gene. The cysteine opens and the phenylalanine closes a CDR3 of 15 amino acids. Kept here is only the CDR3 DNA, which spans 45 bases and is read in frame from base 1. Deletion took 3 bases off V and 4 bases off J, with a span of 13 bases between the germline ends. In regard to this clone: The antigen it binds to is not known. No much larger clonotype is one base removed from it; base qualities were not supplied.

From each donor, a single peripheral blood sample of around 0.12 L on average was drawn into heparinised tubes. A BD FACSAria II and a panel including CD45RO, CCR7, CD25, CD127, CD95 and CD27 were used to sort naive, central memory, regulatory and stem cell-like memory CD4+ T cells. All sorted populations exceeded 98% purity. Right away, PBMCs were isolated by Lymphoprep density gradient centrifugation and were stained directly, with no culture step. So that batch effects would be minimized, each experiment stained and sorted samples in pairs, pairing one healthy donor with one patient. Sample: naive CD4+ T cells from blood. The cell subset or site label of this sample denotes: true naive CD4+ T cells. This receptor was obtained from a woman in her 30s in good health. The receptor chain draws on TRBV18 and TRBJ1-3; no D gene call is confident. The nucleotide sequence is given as TGTGCCAGCTCACCCGGGATTCCCGACGGAAACACCATATATTTT. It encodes CASSPGIPDGNTIYF. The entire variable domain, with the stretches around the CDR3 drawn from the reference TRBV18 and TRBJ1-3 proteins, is NAGVMQNPRHLVRRRGQEARLRCSPMKGHSHVYWYRQLPEEGLKFMVYLQKENIIDESGMPKERFSAEFPKEGPSILRIQQVVRGDSAAYFCASSPGIPDGNTIYFGEGSWLTVV.